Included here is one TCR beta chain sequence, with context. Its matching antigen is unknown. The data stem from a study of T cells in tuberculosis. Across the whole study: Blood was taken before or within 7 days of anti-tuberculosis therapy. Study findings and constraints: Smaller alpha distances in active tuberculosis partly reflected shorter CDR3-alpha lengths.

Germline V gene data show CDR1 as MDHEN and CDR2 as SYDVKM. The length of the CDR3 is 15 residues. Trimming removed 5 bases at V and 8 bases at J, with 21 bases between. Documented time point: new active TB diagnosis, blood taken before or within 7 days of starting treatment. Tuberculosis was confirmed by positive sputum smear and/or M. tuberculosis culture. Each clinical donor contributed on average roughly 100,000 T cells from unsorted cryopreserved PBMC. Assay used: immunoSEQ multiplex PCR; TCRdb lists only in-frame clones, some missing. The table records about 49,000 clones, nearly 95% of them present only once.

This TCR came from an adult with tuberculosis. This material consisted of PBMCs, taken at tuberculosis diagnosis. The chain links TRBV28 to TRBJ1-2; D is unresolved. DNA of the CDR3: TGTGCCAGCAGTCCCCCCATGATCGCGGTCGGGGGCTACACCTTC. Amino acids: CASSPPMIAVGGYTF.